This T cell receptor (beta chain) was obtained from a study of shared clonotypes between healthy human individuals. Libraries were prepared by immunoSEQ multiplex PCR; TCRdb keeps only in-frame clonotypes and omits some of them. The sample has under 2,500,000 clones; under 97% are singletons. Sequencing was performed on naive CD4+ T cells sorted from blood. Documented subset: CD45RA+ positively selected. The TCR sequence derives from a man between 18 and 29 years old in good health.

The CDR3 reads CASRQGGYYNEQFF. The DNA for the CDR3 is TGTGCCAGCAGGCAAGGGGGTTACTACAATGAGCAGTTCTTC. The rearrangement uses TRBV6-1 and TRBJ2-1; possibly TRBD1 for D (6 bases). The CDR3 is 14 amino acids. The V gene lost 6 bases and the J gene lost 3 bases, with 12 bases spanning the gap. CDR1 MNHNS and CDR2 SASEGT come from the germline V gene.